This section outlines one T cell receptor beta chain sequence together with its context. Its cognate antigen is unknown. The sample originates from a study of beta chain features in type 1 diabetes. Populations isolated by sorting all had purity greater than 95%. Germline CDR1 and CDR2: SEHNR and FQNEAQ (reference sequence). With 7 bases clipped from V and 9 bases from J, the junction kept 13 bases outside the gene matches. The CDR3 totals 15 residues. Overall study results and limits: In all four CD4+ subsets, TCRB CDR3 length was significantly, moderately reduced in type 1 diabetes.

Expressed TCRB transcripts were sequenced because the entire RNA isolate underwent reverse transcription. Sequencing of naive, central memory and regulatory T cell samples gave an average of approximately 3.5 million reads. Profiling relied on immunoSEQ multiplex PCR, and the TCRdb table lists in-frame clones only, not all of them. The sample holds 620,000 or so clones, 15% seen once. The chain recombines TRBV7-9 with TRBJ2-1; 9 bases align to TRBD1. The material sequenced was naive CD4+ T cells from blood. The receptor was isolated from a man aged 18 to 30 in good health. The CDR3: CASTVPSGQGGEQFF. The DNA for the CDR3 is TGTGCCAGCACCGTACCCTCGGGACAGGGAGGTGAGCAGTTCTTC.